The entry that follows covers one T cell receptor (beta chain) sequence. Its target antigen remains unknown. The sample holds no much larger clone one base away, and base qualities are not on file. The same CDR3 can be traced to other DNA sequences in this sample. Inclusive of the bounding cysteine and phenylalanine, the CDR3 is 11 residues long. Of all the DNA, just the CDR3 is kept, 33 bases in frame from base 1. The V and J ends are trimmed by 5 bases and 5 bases, leaving 6 bases between them. The data originate from a study of blood T cell repertoires in COVID-19 (dated by TCRdb to 2020 to 2021). Context from the whole study: The collaborator samples originated in the United States, Italy and Spain and spanned the acute and convalescent phases of COVID-19. The prospective study material was composed of cDNA or gDNA derived from T cells, B-cell-depleted T cells, or PBMCs. Deeply sampled blood TCRbeta repertoires from subjects exposed to, actively infected with, or recovered from COVID-19 were included in the dataset. The repertoires were released in a freely available public database intended as a resource for research on the immune response to SARS-CoV-2. The samples were drawn from the first 160 participants of the ongoing ImmuneRACE study and from under 1,500 subjects provided by 6 global collaborators. The sample metadata nearly always contained a de-identified subject ID, COVID-19 status, age in years and sex. Where available, HLA class I and class II types were taken from metadata supplied by the sample provider and were not determined by assay-based typing.

What the authors observed across the whole study: The amount of clinical and demographic metadata varied by source and participant and was provided uncurated.

TCRbeta CDR3 regions were amplified from genomic DNA by means of the immunoSEQ Assay, a bias-controlled multiplex PCR. The published analysis was carried out like this. Within the assay, amplification of reference gene primers was used to estimate how many nucleated cells each sample contained. To quantify the absolute abundance of each unique TCRbeta CDR3 rearrangement, sequence reads were collapsed and filtered. For each sample, productive Simpson clonality was calculated as the square root of Simpson's diversity index over productive rearrangements. Here the immuneACCESS table is served through TCRdb, limited to in-frame sequences with V and J called. Missing clones are a known gap in these copies; in checked studies unresolved V genes cover under half, and the rest lacks a known reason. V and J calls plus clone size are reproduced from that table; the DNA served to infer D and trimming. The sample profile shows about 260,000 clones; 88% of them were found once. The biggest ten clones account for approximately 1.2% of the sample.

Participants in the prospective study were aged about 18 to 89 years, lived in approximately 26 United States geographic areas, and enrolled through a virtual design. In the prospective study, participants were assigned to cohorts based on the clinical history participants reported in a screening survey and a study questionnaire. In the prospective study, mobile phlebotomists collected whole blood, serum and a nasopharyngeal or oropharyngeal swab from each participant. Prospective study participants could optionally give additional blood draws and questionnaires over a roughly 2-month period. Before DNA extraction, blood samples from the prospective study were shipped at room temperature or frozen.

The source of this sequence is a woman between 40 and 55 years old with acute COVID-19. The chain links TRBV12-3 or TRBV12-4 with TRBJ1-2; the D gene is not confidently resolved. Sequencing was carried out using PBMCs or T cells enriched from blood (not recorded which). This receptor has the CDR3 CASSAGYGYTF. The DNA sequence is given as TGTGCCAGCAGTGCAGGATATGGCTACACCTTC.